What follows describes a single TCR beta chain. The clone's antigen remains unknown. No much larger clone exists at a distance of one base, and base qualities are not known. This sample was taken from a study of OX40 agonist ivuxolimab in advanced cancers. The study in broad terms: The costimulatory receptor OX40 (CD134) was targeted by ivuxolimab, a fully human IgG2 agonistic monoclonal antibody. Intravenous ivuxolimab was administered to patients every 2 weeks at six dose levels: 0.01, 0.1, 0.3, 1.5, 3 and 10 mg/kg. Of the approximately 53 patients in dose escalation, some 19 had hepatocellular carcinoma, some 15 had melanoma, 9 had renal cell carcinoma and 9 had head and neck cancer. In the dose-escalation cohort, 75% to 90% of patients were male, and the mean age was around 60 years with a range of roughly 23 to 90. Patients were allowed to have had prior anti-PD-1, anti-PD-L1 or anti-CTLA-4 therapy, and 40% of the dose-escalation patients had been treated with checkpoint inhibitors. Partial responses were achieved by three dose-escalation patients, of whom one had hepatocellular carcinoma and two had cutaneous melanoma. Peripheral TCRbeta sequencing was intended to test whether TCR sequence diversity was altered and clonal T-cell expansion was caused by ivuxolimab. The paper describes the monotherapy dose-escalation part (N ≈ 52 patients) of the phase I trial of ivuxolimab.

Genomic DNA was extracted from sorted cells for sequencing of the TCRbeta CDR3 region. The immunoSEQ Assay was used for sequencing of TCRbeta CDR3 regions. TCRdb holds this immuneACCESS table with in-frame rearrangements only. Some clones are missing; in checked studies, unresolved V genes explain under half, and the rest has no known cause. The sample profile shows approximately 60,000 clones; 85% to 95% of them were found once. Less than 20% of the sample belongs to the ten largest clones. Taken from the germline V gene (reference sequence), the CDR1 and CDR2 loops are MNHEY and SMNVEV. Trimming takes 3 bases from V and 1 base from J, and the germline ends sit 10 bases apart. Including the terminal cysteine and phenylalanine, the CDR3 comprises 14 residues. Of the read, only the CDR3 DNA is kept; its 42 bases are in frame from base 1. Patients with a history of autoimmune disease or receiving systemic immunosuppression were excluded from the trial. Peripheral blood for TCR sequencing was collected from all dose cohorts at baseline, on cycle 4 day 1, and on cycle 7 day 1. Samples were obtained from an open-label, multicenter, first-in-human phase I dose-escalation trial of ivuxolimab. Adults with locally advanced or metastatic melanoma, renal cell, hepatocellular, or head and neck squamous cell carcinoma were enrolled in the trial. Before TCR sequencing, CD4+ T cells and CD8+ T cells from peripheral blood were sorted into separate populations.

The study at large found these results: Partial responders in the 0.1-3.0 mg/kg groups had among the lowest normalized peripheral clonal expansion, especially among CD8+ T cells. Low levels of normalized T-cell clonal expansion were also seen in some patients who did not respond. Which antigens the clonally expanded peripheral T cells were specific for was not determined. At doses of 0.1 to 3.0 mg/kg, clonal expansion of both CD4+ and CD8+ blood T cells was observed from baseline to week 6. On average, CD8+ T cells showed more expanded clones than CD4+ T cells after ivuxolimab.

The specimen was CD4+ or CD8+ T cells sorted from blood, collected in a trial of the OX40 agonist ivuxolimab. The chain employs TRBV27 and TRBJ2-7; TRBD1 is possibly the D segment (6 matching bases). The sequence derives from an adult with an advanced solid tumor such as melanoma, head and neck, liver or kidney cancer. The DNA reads TGTGCCAGCAGTTTTGGGGACACGTCCTACGAGCAGTACTTC. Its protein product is CASSFGDTSYEQYF.